The 10 T cell receptor beta chains presented below share a single source sample, sequenced in a study of metastatic and nonmetastatic thyroid tumors (TCRdb year 2020). Before undergoing thyroid surgery, none of the patients had been given any kind of treatment. Libraries were made using PCR. Reads for this sample came from an Illumina HiSeq 4000. Using fastp trimming at Q25 and MiXCR clonotype assembly, TCRdb reanalyzed the public sequencing data and kept in-frame beta chains. Within this sample are about 14,000 clones, with approximately 30% of them counted one time only. The biggest ten clones account for roughly 19% of the sample. The sample comprised tumor tissue. These receptors all come from a female donor with papillary thyroid cancer or a benign thyroid nodule (not recorded which). Some clones in this sample may be carry-over from other donors' samples.

This clone has only a few counts. The chain carries TRBV7-9 and TRBJ2-7; TRBD2 agrees at 7 bases. Germline CDR1 reads SEHNR; CDR2 reads FQNEAQ (reference sequence). The J segment lost 8 bases and the V segment lost 5 bases, leaving 6 bases of the junction unmatched. The CDR3 consists of 12 residues. CDR3 sequence: CASSPGGIKQYF. CDR3 nucleotide sequence: TGTGCCAGCAGCCCCGGGGGGATAAAGCAGTACTTC.

The sample holds many counts of this clone. J is TRBJ2-7 and V is TRBV9, with 9 bases matching TRBD1. In germline, CDR1 is SGDLS, CDR2 YYNGEE. Trimming at V came to 4 bases and at J to 5 bases, leaving 10 bases not matched to a gene. The CDR3 length is 15 residues. The CDR3 spells CASSSEPGQGNEQYF. The CDR3 bases are TGTGCCAGCAGCTCGGAACCGGGACAGGGTAACGAGCAGTACTTC.

This clone has a handful of counts. The rearrangement joins TRBV6-1 to TRBJ1-4; 8 bases map to TRBD1. The CDR3 spans 14 residues. Trimming at V came to 8 bases and at J to 8 bases, leaving 10 bases not matched to a gene. From germline, CDR1 is MNHNS and CDR2 SASEGT. CDR3 sequence: CASGQGAFGEKLFF. Here the CDR3 DNA reads TGTGCCAGCGGCCAGGGGGCCTTTGGAGAAAAACTGTTTTTT.

V usage is TRBV6-1 and J usage is TRBJ1-5; D might be TRBD1 (6 bases). Germline lookup yields CDR1 MNHNS and CDR2 SASEGT. This CDR3 has 16 residues. V gave up 5 bases and J gave up 6 bases, with 20 bases separating them. The CDR3 reads CASSSTSGVWGQPQHF. DNA for the CDR3: TGTGCCAGCAGTAGTACGTCAGGGGTTTGGGGTCAGCCCCAGCATTTT.

Many counts were recorded for this clone. A read error is possible here, since a much larger clone lies one base away. The V gene is TRBV7-9, the J gene TRBJ2-2; 11 nucleotides agree with TRBD1. Germline V CDR1 and CDR2: SEHNR, FQNEAQ (reference sequence). The CDR3 contains 15 residues. For the CDR3, the DNA is TGTGCCAGCGGTGGGACAGGGGGAAACACCAGGGAGCTGTTTTTT. Translating gives CASGGTGGNTRELFF.

The V call is TRBV27, the J call TRBJ2-7; 7 bases agree with TRBD2. With 2 bases clipped from V and 0 bases from J, the junction kept 4 bases outside the gene matches. Germline assignment: CDR1 MNHEY and CDR2 SMNVEV (reference sequence). The CDR3 totals 15 residues. For the CDR3, the DNA is TGTGCCAGCAGTTTAGGCGGGAGCAACTCCTACGAGCAGTACTTC. Translating gives CASSLGGSNSYEQYF.

This clone is medium-sized within its sample. The rearrangement uses TRBV7-2 and TRBJ1-2; D is perhaps TRBD1 (5 bases). The CDR3 length is 18 residues. V lost 5 bases and J 4 bases, leaving 26 bases between the germline ends. Germline loops: CDR1 SGHTA, CDR2 FQGNSA. CDR3: CASSAKVGGTSSVYGYTF. CDR3 coding DNA: TGTGCCAGCAGCGCAAAAGTGGGGGGGACCTCCTCTGTCTATGGCTACACCTTC.

In regard to this clone: Germline is not matched at one junction end, which may reflect a read error. The chain couples TRBV6-1 to TRBJ2-1, with TRBD1 matching over 8 bases. The CDR3 spans 13 residues. CDR1 is MNHNS and CDR2 is SASEGT in the germline V gene. The CDR3 coding sequence is TGTGTCAGCAGCCTGGGACAGGTCAATGAGCAGTTCTTC. This translates into CVSSLGQVNEQFF.

The chain combines TRBV6-5 with TRBJ2-1, with TRBD2 identical over 9 bases. The CDR3 has 17 residues. The germline CDR1 and CDR2 sequences are MNHEY and SVGAGI. The V gene end was trimmed by 5 bases and the J gene end by 0 bases; junction bases not matched to a gene: 8. For the CDR3, the DNA is TGTGCCAGCAGTCCCGGGACTAGCTGGAGCTCCTACAATGAGCAGTTCTTC. It specifies CASSPGTSWSSYNEQFF.

The chain combines TRBV30 with TRBJ2-7; 11 bases map to TRBD2. The CDR3 runs to 13 residues. V was clipped by 0 bases and J by 5 bases; unmatched bases: 0. The germline gives CDR1 GTSNPN, CDR2 SVGIG (reference sequence). CDR3 nucleotide sequence: TGTGCCTGGAGTGTACTAGCGGGAGACGAGCAGTACTTC. Translated, it gives CAWSVLAGDEQYF.